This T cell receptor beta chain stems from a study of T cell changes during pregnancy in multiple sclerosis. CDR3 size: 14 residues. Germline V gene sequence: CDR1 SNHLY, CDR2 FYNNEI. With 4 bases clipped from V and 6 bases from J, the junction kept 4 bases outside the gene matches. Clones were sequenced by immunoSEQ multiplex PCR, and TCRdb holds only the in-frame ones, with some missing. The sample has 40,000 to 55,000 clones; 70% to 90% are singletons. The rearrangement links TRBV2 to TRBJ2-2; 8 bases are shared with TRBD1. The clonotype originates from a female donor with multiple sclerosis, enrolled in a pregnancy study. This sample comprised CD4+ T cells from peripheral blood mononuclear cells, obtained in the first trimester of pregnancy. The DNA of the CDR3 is TGTGCCAGCAGTGGGACAGGGTCGGCCGGGGAGCTGTTTTTT. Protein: CASSGTGSAGELFF.